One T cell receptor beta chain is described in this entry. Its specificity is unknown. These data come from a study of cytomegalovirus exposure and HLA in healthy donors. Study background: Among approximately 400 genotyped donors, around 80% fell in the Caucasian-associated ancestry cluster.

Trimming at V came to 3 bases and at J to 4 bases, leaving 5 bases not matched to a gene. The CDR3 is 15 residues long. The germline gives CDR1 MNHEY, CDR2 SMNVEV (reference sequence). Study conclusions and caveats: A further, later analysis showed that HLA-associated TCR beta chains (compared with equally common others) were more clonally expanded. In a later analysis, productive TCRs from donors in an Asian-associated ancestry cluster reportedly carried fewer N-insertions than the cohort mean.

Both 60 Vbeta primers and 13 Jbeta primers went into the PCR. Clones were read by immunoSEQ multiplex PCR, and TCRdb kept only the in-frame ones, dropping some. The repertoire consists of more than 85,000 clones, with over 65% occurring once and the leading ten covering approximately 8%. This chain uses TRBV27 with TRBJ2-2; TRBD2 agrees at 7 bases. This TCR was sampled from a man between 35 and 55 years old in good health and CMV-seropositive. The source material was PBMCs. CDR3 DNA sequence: TGTGCCAGCAGTTTCCTCGGGAGGCGCACCGGGGAGCTGTTTTTT. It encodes CASSFLGRRTGELFF.